Each of the 19 T cell receptor beta chains below was sequenced from the same sample in a study of T cell responses to AZD1222 COVID-19 vaccine (dated by TCRdb to about 2021). Libraries were prepared through the immunoSEQ multiplex PCR assay. TCRdb re-hosts the immuneACCESS table, in-frame sequences only. Its copies lack some clones; in the studies checked, an unresolved V gene accounts for under half of them, and the cause for the rest is not known. The sample table lists approximately 28,000 clones, around nine tenths of them with a count of one. The ten largest clonotypes hold 14% of the sample. The label giving this sample's time point can be read as: about 28 days (+/-7) after the second vaccine dose. The sequencing here drew on peripheral blood, taken 28 days after the second AZD1222 dose. The receptors were gathered from an adult who received the AZD1222 COVID-19 vaccine.

In its sample, this clone was seen a few times. V usage is TRBV7-2 and J usage is TRBJ1-2; 11 nucleotides line up with TRBD1. Germline lookup yields CDR1 SGHTA and CDR2 FQGNSA. J lost 8 bases, V lost 5 bases, and 10 bases had no gene match. The CDR3 loop spans 15 amino acids. The CDR3 DNA reads as TGTGCCAGCAGCCCAGGGACAGGGGGTTGGGGCGGCTACACCTTC. This translates into CASSPGTGGWGGYTF. The whole variable domain, remainder taken from reference TRBV7-2 and TRBJ1-2, is GAGVSQSPSNKVTEKGKDVELRCDPISGHTALYWYRQSLGQGLEFLIYFQGNSAPDKSGLPSDRFSAERTGGSVSTLTIQRTQQEDSAVYLCASSPGTGGWGGYTFGSGTRLTVV.

This clone was counted a few times. The chain carries TRBV3-1 (or the pseudogene TRBV3-2) and TRBJ1-1, with TRBD1 matching 9 bases. Germline assignment: CDR1 LGHDT and CDR2 YNNKEL (reference sequence). The junction had 4 bases not matched to a gene; V was cut back by 3 bases and J by 5 bases. The CDR3 covers 14 residues. CDR3 sequence: CASSHGTGKTEAFF. The CDR3 DNA sequence: TGTGCCAGCAGCCACGGGACAGGGAAAACTGAAGCTTTCTTT.

This clone was counted a single time. The genes are TRBV21-1 and TRBJ2-2; the D call of TRBD2 is as the table states it, not checked on the DNA. TRBV21-1 is listed as a pseudogene. The CDR3 length is 11 residues. CDR3 coding DNA: TGTGCCGGAGGGACTTTCGGGGAGCTGTTTTTT. Residues: CAGGTFGELFF.

This chain uses TRBV6-2 or TRBV6-3 with TRBJ2-5, with D possibly matching TRBD2 (6 bases). This CDR3 region has 13 residues. Germline CDR1 is MNHEY and CDR2 is SVGEGT. V lost 5 bases, J lost 5 bases, and 12 bases lay in between. For the CDR3, the DNA is TGTGCCAGCAGTAAGGACTATGTTGAGACCCAGTACTTC. Residues: CASSKDYVETQYF.

This clone was counted a single time. V is TRBV12-3 or TRBV12-4 and J is TRBJ2-5; D is uncertain. The CDR3 is made up of 13 amino acids. V dropped 3 bases and J dropped 1 base, with 6 bases sitting between them. In DNA, the CDR3 is TGTGCCAGCAGTTTTGTTAGCCAAGAGACCCAGTACTTC. Its protein is CASSFVSQETQYF.

The CDR3 DNA sequence: TGTGCCAGCAGCTTAGTGCGAAGTAATTCACCCCTCCACTTT. Encoded protein: CASSLVRSNSPLHF. The V call is TRBV7-9, the J call TRBJ1-6; no reliable D call. V was shortened by 1 base and J by 6 bases, with 7 bases between the two germline ends. The length of the CDR3 is 14 residues. From germline, CDR1 is SEHNR and CDR2 FQNEAQ (reference sequence).

This chain links TRBV2 with TRBJ1-5, with 8 bases that match TRBD1. J lost 4 bases, V lost 5 bases, and 7 bases had no gene match. CDR3 length: 15 amino acids. Germline V gene data show CDR1 as SNHLY and CDR2 as FYNNEI. This CDR3 reads CASSPRTGKNQPQHF. Written as DNA, the CDR3 is TGTGCCAGCAGTCCACGGACAGGGAAGAATCAGCCCCAGCATTTT.

The V and J genes are TRBV11-2 and TRBJ2-3; D remains ambiguous. The CDR3 contains 14 residues. CDR1 is SGHAT, CDR2 FQNNGV, per germline. The ends were cut back, 5 bases at V and 0 bases at J, with 9 bases in the middle. CDR3 sequence: CASSLHWSTDTQYF. CDR3 coding DNA: TGTGCCAGCAGCCTTCACTGGAGCACAGATACGCAGTATTTT.

The chain recombines TRBV21-1 with TRBJ1-3; no check of the table's D call, TRBD1, against the DNA was made. TRBV21-1 is marked as a pseudogene. This CDR3 region has 15 residues. The CDR3 spells CASSNIDREGNTIYF. The CDR3 DNA reads as TGTGCCAGCAGCAATATCGACAGGGAGGGAAACACCATATATTTT.

In this sample, this clone turned up once. V usage is TRBV5-1 and J usage is TRBJ2-5; possibly TRBD1 or TRBD2 for D (5 bases each). V dropped 4 bases and J dropped 5 bases, with 15 bases sitting between them. The CDR3 contains 14 residues. In germline, CDR1 is SGHRS, CDR2 YFSETQ. CDR3 sequence (DNA): TGCGCCAGCAGCCCCGGGACGGGGTTGGAGACCCAGTACTTC. Protein: CASSPGTGLETQYF.

The gene calls are TRBV5-1 and TRBJ2-7; D gene unclear. The CDR3 sequence is 14 residues long. From germline, CDR1 is SGHRS and CDR2 YFSETQ. Trimming pared 0 bases from V and 0 bases from J, leaving 7 bases between. The CDR3 here is CASSLEGFSYEQYF. The CDR3 DNA follows: TGCGCCAGCAGCTTGGAAGGATTCTCCTACGAGCAGTACTTC.

The CDR3 loop reads CASSLMPVNTEAFF. The CDR3 DNA reads as TGTGCCAGCAGCTTAATGCCAGTGAACACTGAAGCTTTCTTT. V usage is TRBV7-2 and J usage is TRBJ1-1; D is uncertain. Looked up from germline, CDR1 is SGHTA and CDR2 is FQGNSA. This CDR3 is 14 amino acids long. V lost 2 bases, J lost 0 bases, and 7 bases lay in between.

The rearrangement joins TRBV9 to TRBJ1-1; D is possibly TRBD1 (6 bases). The germline gives CDR1 SGDLS, CDR2 YYNGEE. The CDR3 totals 16 residues. V lost 0 bases, J lost 0 bases, and 12 bases lay in between. In DNA, the CDR3 is TGTGCCAGCAGCGTAGGTATAGGACAGATGAACACTGAAGCTTTCTTT. This gives the protein CASSVGIGQMNTEAFF.

V gene TRBV2 combines with J gene TRBJ2-3; D unclear. The germline V gene has CDR1 SNHLY and CDR2 FYNNEI. This CDR3 contains 14 residues. Trimming took 4 bases from V and 0 from J, leaving 8 bases between them. The CDR3 DNA follows: TGTGCCAGCAGTGGGCGGTCTAGCACAGATACGCAGTATTTT. Amino acids: CASSGRSSTDTQYF.

The CDR3 coding sequence is TGTGCCAGCAGCTTTTTCAGCAACGAGCAGTACTTC. It specifies CASSFFSNEQYF. The chain links TRBV7-2 to TRBJ2-7; unclear D gene. Per the germline V gene, CDR1 is SGHTA and CDR2 is FQGNSA. This CDR3 has 12 residues. V lost 3 bases, J lost 5 bases, and 8 bases lay in between.

In its sample, this clone was seen a few times. This chain uses TRBV3-1 (or the pseudogene TRBV3-2) with TRBJ1-1; tentative D call: TRBD1 (6 bases). The germline V and J ends were trimmed by 2 bases and 3 bases, with 16 bases remaining between them. CDR1 is LGHDT, CDR2 YNNKEL, per germline (reference sequence). The CDR3 totals 16 residues. The CDR3 nucleotides are TGTGCCAGCAGCCAAACACAGGGTATAAGTGACACTGAAGCTTTCTTT. It specifies CASSQTQGISDTEAFF.

The chain uses TRBV29-1 and TRBJ2-2, with 8 positions matching TRBD1. The CDR3 extends over 14 amino acids. Germline V gene lookup returns CDR1 SQVTM and CDR2 ANQGSEA. V shed 4 bases and J 4 bases; nucleotides not matched to a gene: 5. CDR3 residues: CSVAVTGGTGELFF. CDR3 nucleotide sequence: TGCAGCGTTGCTGTCACAGGGGGCACCGGGGAGCTGTTTTTT.

The V and J genes are TRBV6-8 and TRBJ2-7, with D uncertain. Germline V gives CDR1 MNHGY, CDR2 SAAAGT. Trimming took off 9 bases at V and 0 bases at J, with 12 bases between the two ends. CDR3 length: 13 residues. This CDR3 reads CARNGESSYEQYF. Written as DNA, the CDR3 is TGTGCCAGGAATGGGGAAAGCTCCTACGAGCAGTACTTC.

The chain couples TRBV7-8 to TRBJ2-5; D unresolved. There are 12 residues in the CDR3. The germline V and J ends were trimmed by 3 bases and 4 bases, with 6 bases remaining between them. The germline gives CDR1 SGHVS, CDR2 FQNEAQ. CDR3 protein: CASSLALETQYF. In DNA form, the CDR3 reads TGTGCCAGCAGCTTGGCCCTAGAGACCCAGTACTTC.